The source of this T cell receptor beta chain is a study of CD8+CD57+ T cells in acquired aplastic anemia. Whole-study context: Sorted CD4+ and CD8+ cells gave an average of roughly 3.5 ug of DNA. Broader study findings: Researchers report that twenty-nine CD8+ CDR3 sequences appeared in both patients and controls. Significant differences in CD8+ Simpson's diversity were not observed between patients and controls.

CD8+CD57+ cell expansion had been shown by flow cytometry in patients chosen for sequencing. Each patient gave a blood sample that was collected before any therapy had been received. As regards this clonotype: Its matching antigen is unknown.

The CDR3 sequence is 15 residues long. V shed 10 bases and J 5 bases; nucleotides not matched to a gene: 9. CDR1 and CDR2 (germline): SNHLY, FYNNEI. Using genomic DNA as the template, TCR beta VDJ and CDR3 profiling was carried out. Each CDR3 protein is one row after TCRdb ran MiXCR on the reads. The sample lists about half a million distinct CDR3 sequences, around a third occurring once. The TCR comes from a human donor with aplastic anemia. V usage is TRBV2 and J usage is TRBJ1-5; 12 bases match TRBD1. Sequenced material: sorted CD4+, CD8+, or CD8+CD57+ T cells (not recorded which) from PBMCs. The DNA for the CDR3 is TGTGCCACCAGCTGGGGGACAGGGGGCGATCAGCCCCAGCATTTT. Translation gives CATSWGTGGDQPQHF.